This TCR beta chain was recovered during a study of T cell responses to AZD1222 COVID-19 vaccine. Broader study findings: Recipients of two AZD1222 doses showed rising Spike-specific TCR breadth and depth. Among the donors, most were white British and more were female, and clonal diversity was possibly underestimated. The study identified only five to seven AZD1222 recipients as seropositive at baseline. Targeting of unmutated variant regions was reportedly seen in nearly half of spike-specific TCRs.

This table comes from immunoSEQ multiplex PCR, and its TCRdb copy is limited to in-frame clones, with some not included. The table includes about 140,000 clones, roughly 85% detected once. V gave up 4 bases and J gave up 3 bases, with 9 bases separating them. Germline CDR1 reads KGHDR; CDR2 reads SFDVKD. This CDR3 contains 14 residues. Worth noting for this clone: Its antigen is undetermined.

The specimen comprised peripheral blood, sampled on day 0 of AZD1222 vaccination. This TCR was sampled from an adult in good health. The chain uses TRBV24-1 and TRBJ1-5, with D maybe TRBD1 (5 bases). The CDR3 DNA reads TGTGCCACCAGTGAATACGGGGCCAATCAGCCCCAGCATTTT. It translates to CATSEYGANQPQHF.